This TCR beta chain was obtained from a study of a mutant IDH1 vaccine in newly diagnosed glioma. Study details: Commencement of vaccination occurred 4-6 weeks following radiotherapy alone, or concurrently with temozolomide cycles. Most patients had received both radiotherapy and temozolomide, the prior options being radiotherapy, temozolomide, or both.

The sample's time point: week 47, end of study. The study gave 300 ug of mutant IDH1 20-mer peptide per vaccine dose, with topical imiquimod. From germline, CDR1 is MNHEY and CDR2 SMNVEV (reference sequence). The CDR3 is 13 amino acids. Between the trimmed V and J ends, which lost 9 bases and 0 bases, there was a span of 9 bases. The protocol was immunoSEQ multiplex PCR, while the TCRdb copy is restricted to in-frame clones and leaves out a portion. Among 58,000 or so clones listed, around four fifths were seen once. As regards this clone: Its antigen is still unknown.

This specimen was PBMCs, taken from a glioma patient whose treatment included an IDH1 peptide vaccine. The genes are TRBV27 and TRBJ1-3; tentative D call: TRBD1 (5 bases). The TCR was taken from a woman in her 50s with glioma. The chain's CDR3 is CASQGNSGNTIYF. CDR3 in DNA: TGTGCCAGTCAGGGTAACTCTGGAAACACCATATATTTT.